The 24 T cell receptor beta chains listed next were all sequenced from one sample in a study of beta chain features in type 1 diabetes (dated by TCRdb to about 2018). Points the paper makes about the study in general: Type 1 diabetes patients showed a moderate but significant shortening of TCRB CDR3 length in all four CD4+ subsets.

The library was prepared using the immunoSEQ multiplex PCR assay. The entire isolated RNA was reverse transcribed using the High Capacity cDNA Reverse Transcription Kit, and thus expressed TCRB transcripts were sequenced. This immuneACCESS table, as held by TCRdb, lists in-frame sequences with V and J called but not all clones. Of the missing ones, under half trace to an unresolved V gene in checked studies; the others have no known cause. The sample table holds over 650,000 clones, of which more than 12% were seen once. Together, the top ten hold just under 0.04% of the sample. Their antigens are not known. The sample comprised naive CD4+ T cells from blood. In the paper's terms, the cell subset or site label means: true naive CD4+ T cells. These receptors were taken from a young man with type 1 diabetes.

This sequence joins TRBV29-1 and TRBJ1-1; a possible D gene is TRBD1 (5 bases). Germline lookup yields CDR1 SQVTM and CDR2 ANQGSEA. This CDR3 contains 13 residues. The ends were cut back, 3 bases at V and 0 bases at J, with 8 bases in the middle. The CDR3 coding sequence is TGCAGCGTTGACCGACAGATGAACACTGAAGCTTTCTTT. It translates to CSVDRQMNTEAFF.

This rearrangement joins TRBV19 to TRBJ2-1; 9 bases agree with TRBD1. Germline V gene data show CDR1 as LNHDA and CDR2 as SQIVND (reference sequence). V lost 6 bases, J lost 9 bases, and 6 bases stayed unmatched. The CDR3 is 13 amino acids. The CDR3, as DNA: TGTGCCAGTAGCCCTACAGGGGGCTTTGAGCAGTTCTTC. Its protein product is CASSPTGGFEQFF.

Details on this clone: Other DNA sequences in this sample translate to the same CDR3. This chain joins TRBV28 and TRBJ2-6; D gene uncertain. This CDR3 has 13 amino acids. Germline loops: CDR1 MDHEN, CDR2 SYDVKM. Deletions cut 2 bases from V and 4 bases from J, with 3 bases between. CDR3 residues: CASSLPGANVLTF. The CDR3 nucleotides are TGTGCCAGCAGTTTACCGGGGGCCAACGTCCTGACTTTC.

This clone was seen a handful of times. This chain joins TRBV5-1 and TRBJ2-1, with TRBD2 matching 12 bases. The CDR3 contains 16 residues. Germline CDR1 and CDR2: SGHRS and YFSETQ. V lost 6 bases, J lost 6 bases, and 10 bases stayed unmatched. CDR3 DNA sequence: TGCGCCAGCACCTCTTCTAGCGGGAGGGCGGTCAATGAGCAGTTCTTC. Residues: CASTSSSGRAVNEQFF.

The rearrangement uses TRBV28 and TRBJ2-5; no firm D call. CDR1 is MDHEN, CDR2 SYDVKM, per germline. The V end was cut by 8 bases, the J end by 4 bases, with 11 bases between. CDR3 length: 12 residues. The CDR3 region has the DNA TGTGCCAGCCGAGGTGATAGAGAGACCCAGTACTTC. Its protein product is CASRGDRETQYF.

V and J are TRBV2 and TRBJ2-5; D gene unclear. Trimming removed 2 bases from V and 2 bases from J, with 9 bases in between. The V gene's germline CDR1 is SNHLY and CDR2 FYNNEI. The CDR3 loop spans 14 amino acids. Here the CDR3 DNA reads TGTGCCAGCAGTGAACACGGAAAACAAGAGACCCAGTACTTC. It specifies CASSEHGKQETQYF.

Here the CDR3 DNA reads TGTGCCAGCAGTTCGCCGGCCGGAATAGCGGGAGTGGGGAAGTTCTTC. Amino acids: CASSSPAGIAGVGKFF. The V call is TRBV27, the J call TRBJ2-1; 9 bases match TRBD2. With V trimmed by 4 bases and J by 14 bases, 18 bases remained unmatched. This CDR3 region has 16 residues. CDR1 is MNHEY and CDR2 is SMNVEV in the germline V gene (reference sequence).

This clone was seen only a few times. V gene TRBV30 combines with J gene TRBJ1-5; D gene uncertain. This CDR3 region has 16 residues. Germline values: CDR1 GTSNPN, CDR2 SVGIG (reference sequence). V lost 3 bases to trimming and J lost 2 bases, with 17 bases between them. The CDR3 DNA reads as TGTGCCTGGAGGAGGTCGGGCCTGGCGGGCAATCAGCCCCAGCATTTT. Its protein product is CAWRRSGLAGNQPQHF.

This clone was picked up a small number of times. The J gene is TRBJ2-7, the V gene TRBV2; D tentatively reads TRBD1 or TRBD2 (5 bases each). Trimming pared 7 bases from V and 2 bases from J, leaving 21 bases between. The CDR3 is 16 amino acids. Germline V CDR1 and CDR2: SNHLY, FYNNEI. The CDR3 spells CASTTLIGTAAYEQYF. CDR3 DNA sequence: TGTGCCAGCACCACCCTTATTGGGACCGCCGCCTACGAGCAGTACTTC.

This chain uses TRBV21-1 with TRBJ2-7; the listed D gene, TRBD2, was not tested against the DNA. TRBV21-1 is termed a pseudogene. The CDR3 loop spans 15 amino acids. This chain's CDR3 is CASSKVLLCYYEQYF. CDR3 nucleotide sequence: TGTGCCAGCAGCAAAGTACTCCTTTGTTACTACGAGCAGTACTTC.

The sample holds a few counts of this clone. The chain links TRBV7-9 to TRBJ2-7; TRBD1 matches at 7 bases. Germline CDR1 and CDR2: SEHNR and FQNEAQ (reference sequence). This CDR3 is 15 amino acids long. V dropped 0 bases and J dropped 0; count of bases not matched to a gene: 2. This chain's CDR3 is CASSLATGSSYEQYF. CDR3 in DNA: TGTGCCAGCAGCTTAGCGACAGGGTCCTCCTACGAGCAGTACTTC.

In this sample, this clone turned up a few times. This sequence joins TRBV5-6 and TRBJ1-3, with 7 nucleotides matching TRBD1. Looked up from germline, CDR1 is SGHDT and CDR2 is YYEEEE. V shed 5 bases, J shed 2 bases, and the junction held 13 bases outside the gene matches. The CDR3 sequence is 17 residues long. This CDR3 reads CASSFPGTDNTGNTIYF. The CDR3 bases are TGTGCCAGCAGTTTTCCCGGGACAGACAACACTGGAAACACCATATATTTT.

This clone was picked up a small number of times. The genes are TRBV7-9 and TRBJ1-5, with TRBD1 matching 9 bases. In germline, CDR1 is SEHNR, CDR2 FQNEAQ (reference sequence). The CDR3 is 17 residues long. The V and J ends lost 5 bases and 4 bases, in that order; junction bases with no gene match: 12. DNA of the CDR3: TGTGCCAGCAGCCCCCCCCACAGGGGGCCTAGAAATCAGCCCCAGCATTTT. It codes for CASSPPHRGPRNQPQHF.

This clone came up a few times. The chain combines TRBV29-1 with TRBJ1-1, with D possibly being TRBD1 (6 bases). The V gene's germline CDR1 is SQVTM and CDR2 ANQGSEA. The V end was cut by 7 bases, the J end by 2 bases, with 11 bases between. This CDR3 has 12 amino acids. CDR3 loop: CSATDRNTEAFF. In DNA, the CDR3 is TGCAGCGCCACGGACAGAAACACTGAAGCTTTCTTT.

The chain links TRBV4-1 to TRBJ2-5; D not resolved. The CDR3 has 17 amino acids. V was cut by 3 bases and J by 1 base, with 18 bases left in between. Germline CDR1 is MGHRA and CDR2 is YSYEKL. CDR3 in DNA: TGCGCCAGCAGCCAGGATAGGACCCTAAGGCCCCAAGAGACCCAGTACTTC. It encodes CASSQDRTLRPQETQYF.

This clone occurred a few times. The chain uses TRBV27 and TRBJ2-7; 7 bases map to TRBD2. CDR3 length: 16 amino acids. The V gene end was trimmed by 3 bases and the J gene end by 3 bases; junction bases not matched to a gene: 11. Germline CDR1 and CDR2: MNHEY and SMNVEV (reference sequence). This CDR3 is CASSFLGTNRRYEQYF. The DNA of the CDR3 is TGTGCCAGCAGTTTCCTCGGGACTAACCGTCGCTACGAGCAGTACTTC.

The chain has TRBV11-1 and TRBJ1-2; 10 bases fit TRBD1. The CDR3 loop spans 17 amino acids. CDR1 is SGHAT and CDR2 is FQDESV in the germline V gene (reference sequence). J gave up 8 bases and V 2 bases, and 14 bases lay outside the gene matches. The CDR3 region has the DNA TGTGCCAGCAGCTTATATCCCGTCGACAGGGGGCGAGAAGGCTACACCTTC. Protein: CASSLYPVDRGREGYTF.

The genes are TRBV5-4 and TRBJ2-7; 9 nucleotides match TRBD2. V was clipped by 2 bases and J by 6 bases; unmatched bases: 6. Germline CDR1 reads SGHNT; CDR2 reads YYREEE (reference sequence). The CDR3 runs 14 residues. CDR3 DNA sequence: TGTGCCAGCAGCTTCAATCTAGCGGGATTCGAGCAGTACTTC. Amino acid sequence: CASSFNLAGFEQYF.

V gene TRBV4-3 combines with J gene TRBJ2-3; 13 bases agree with TRBD2. This CDR3 is 16 amino acids long. J was trimmed by 5 bases and V by 3 bases; bases with no gene match: 5. Looked up from germline, CDR1 is LGHNA and CDR2 is YSLEER. In DNA, the CDR3 is TGCGCCAGCAGCCATAGACTAGCGGGGGGAATAGATACGCAGTATTTT. This sequence encodes CASSHRLAGGIDTQYF.

This clone was recorded a few times. The chain is built from TRBV5-4 and TRBJ2-6; D might be TRBD1 (5 bases). Trimming took 7 bases from V and 4 from J, leaving 12 bases between them. The CDR3 sequence is 14 residues long. CDR1 is SGHNT, CDR2 YYREEE, per germline (reference sequence). The DNA of the CDR3 is TGTGCCAGCGATCAGGGATCAGGGGCCAACGTCCTGACTTTC. Translating it yields CASDQGSGANVLTF.

This clone was detected only a few times. V usage is TRBV30 and J usage is TRBJ1-4, with 12 bases fitting TRBD1. CDR1 is GTSNPN and CDR2 is SVGIG in the germline V gene (reference sequence). The CDR3 contains 16 residues. V was pared by 3 bases and J by 2 bases, with 4 bases of the junction left unmatched. The DNA for the CDR3 is TGTGCCTGGAGACCGGGACAGGGGGCCACTAATGAAAAACTGTTTTTT. This sequence encodes CAWRPGQGATNEKLFF.

This clone was detected a few times. The chain uses TRBV6-5 and TRBJ2-5, with D unclear. Germline V gene sequence: CDR1 MNHEY, CDR2 SVGAGI. V was clipped by 2 bases and J by 1 base, with 5 bases between them. CDR3 size: 13 residues. CDR3 in amino acids: CASSYDGQETQYF. The CDR3 DNA sequence: TGTGCCAGCAGTTACGACGGCCAAGAGACCCAGTACTTC.

This chain uses TRBV29-1 with TRBJ2-7; a weak D match, TRBD2 (6 bases). Trimming took off 0 bases at V and 2 bases at J, with 11 bases between the two ends. The CDR3 is 14 amino acids. Germline-derived CDR1 and CDR2 are SQVTM and ANQGSEA. The CDR3 bases are TGCAGCGTTGAAGAGAGGAGGGCTACCTACGAGCAGTACTTC. This codes for CSVEERRATYEQYF.

This clone was counted only a few times. V is TRBV2 and J is TRBJ1-2, with TRBD1 matching over 9 bases. Trimming at V came to 6 bases and at J to 1 base, leaving 6 bases not matched to a gene. In germline, CDR1 is SNHLY, CDR2 FYNNEI. The length of the CDR3 is 15 residues. CDR3 protein: CASSPRQGVNYGYTF. As DNA, the CDR3 is TGTGCCAGCAGCCCTCGACAGGGGGTTAACTATGGCTACACCTTC.